What follows is one T cell receptor (beta chain) and its context. Its antigen is as yet unknown. The sample comes from a study of cytomegalovirus exposure and HLA in healthy donors. Background on the study: Researchers previously reported finding 90 million to 120 million unique TCR beta sequences from 170 million or so T cells. General study results and limits: Listed as cytomegalovirus-associated were 164 TCR beta chains. CMV serostatus was the only immune exposure information that was available. Fewer N-insertions than the roughly 670-donor mean were reportedly shown by an Asian-associated ancestry cluster in a later analysis.

The CDR3 totals 14 residues. CDR1 and CDR2 (germline): ENHRY, SYGVKD. Primers included in the PCR were 60 Vbeta and 13 Jbeta primers. Repertoires were generated with immunoSEQ multiplex PCR, while TCRdb's copy carries only in-frame clones and drops some. The table lists roughly 110,000 clones, around 76% of them singletons, with about 2% in the top ten. The sample taken for sequencing was PBMCs. The clonotype comes from a man aged 18 to 29 in good health and CMV-seronegative. This chain joins TRBV10-3 and TRBJ2-5; tentatively, D is TRBD1 (6 bases). The J call is uncertain, as TRBJ2-7 better fits the DNA end. The CDR3 region is CAISETGQSYEQYF. Written as DNA, the CDR3 is TGTGCCATCAGTGAAACAGGACAGTCCTACGAGCAGTACTTC.